These T cell receptor beta chains were read from a single sample in a study of T cells in Graves' hyperthyroidism and ophthalmopathy. TCRdb fed the multiplex PCR reads into MiXCR, producing one record per CDR3 protein. The repertoire holds about 200,000 distinct CDR3 sequences, with under 20% as singletons. The sequenced sample was blood. These receptors all stem from a man in his fifties with Graves' hyperthyroidism. CDR3s include the opening cysteine and the closing phenylalanine or tryptophan. A D gene is named only where the DNA matches it firmly. The size field is filled for only some rows; it gives once, few, many or a size class.

TRBV7-2	TRBJ2-3	TRBD2	-	TGTGCCAGCAGCCCACCTAGCGGGAGGGCCAAGGGAGATACGCAGTATTTT	CASSPPSGRAKGDTQYF
TRBV20-1	TRBJ2-1	TRBD2	many	TGCAGTGCCATTAGCGGGACCGCTTTCGGATACAATGAGCAGTTCTTC	CSAISGTAFGYNEQFF
TRBV20-1	TRBJ2-1	-	-	TGCAGTGCTCGGGACAACTACAATGAGCAGTTCTTC	CSARDNYNEQFF
TRBV27	TRBJ1-5	-	many	TGTGCCAGCAGCGCCCTGGCGGGGTATCAGCCCCAGCATTTT	CASSALAGYQPQHF
TRBV20-1	TRBJ2-1	-	many	TGCAGTGCCCTCGTGGGACCCTTAAATTACAATGAGCAGTTCTTC	CSALVGPLNYNEQFF
TRBV18	TRBJ2-3	-	many	TGTGCCAGCTCACCCAGGACAGTCGGGACAGATACGCAGTATTTT	CASSPRTVGTDTQYF
TRBV29-1	TRBJ2-1	-	many	TGCAGCGTTGAGGGCGGGCCACGCACTTCCTACAATGAGCAGTTCTTC	CSVEGGPRTSYNEQFF
TRBV12-3/TRBV12-4	TRBJ2-3	TRBD1	many	TGTGCCAGCAGTCCCTACAGGGGACCCGGCGCAGATACGCAGTATTTT	CASSPYRGPGADTQYF
TRBV30	TRBJ2-4	-	many	TGTGCCTGGAGTGTTTCAGGGCTCAAAAACATTCAGTACTTC	CAWSVSGLKNIQYF
TRBV12-3/TRBV12-4	TRBJ2-1	TRBD2	many	TGTGCCAGCAGCCCAGGCGGACTAGCGGGAGTTGGAAATGAGCAGTTCTTC	CASSPGGLAGVGNEQFF
TRBV2	TRBJ2-3	-	-	TGTGCCAGCAGTGAAGGCCAGGCCACAGATACGCAGTATTTT	CASSEGQATDTQYF
TRBV12-3/TRBV12-4	TRBJ1-5	-	many	TGTGCCAGCAGTACAGGGTATCAGCCCCAGCATTTT	CASSTGYQPQHF
TRBV27	TRBJ2-5	-	many	TGTGCCAGCAGTTTCTGGGGGAGGAGGAGAGAGACCCAGTACTTC	CASSFWGRRRETQYF
TRBV25-1	TRBJ2-7	-	-	TGTGCCAGCAGGGGGGCGGGACGGCGCTACGAGCAGTACTTC	CASRGAGRRYEQYF
TRBV5-4	TRBJ2-3	-	-	TGTGCCAGCAGCTTGGGTGCGGACAGATATGGGGATACGCAGTATTTT	CASSLGADRYGDTQYF
TRBV5-1	TRBJ2-6	-	-	TGCGCCAGCACCGAAACAGCGTCTGGGGCCAACGTCCTGACTTTC	CASTETASGANVLTF
TRBV18	TRBJ1-1	TRBD1	many	TGTGCCAGCTCCAAGGAACCCGGCGGAGGGGGCTGGTCTGAAGCTTTCTTT	CASSKEPGGGGWSEAFF
TRBV28	TRBJ1-5	-	-	TGTGCCAGCAGTTTCCCGCGGGGCAATCAGCCCCAGCATTTT	CASSFPRGNQPQHF
TRBV19	TRBJ1-1	-	many	TGTGCCAGTAGTCCGGGCTCAGGAACCGGCACTGAAGCTTTCTTT	CASSPGSGTGTEAFF
TRBV28	TRBJ2-3	-	many	TGTGCCAGCAGTTTGTCGCGGGCCGGCACAGATACGCAGTATTTT	CASSLSRAGTDTQYF
TRBV28	TRBJ1-1	-	many	TGTGCCAGCAGCAAAAGGGCCACTGAAGCTTTCTTT	CASSKRATEAFF
TRBV11-2	TRBJ2-1	TRBD1	many	TGTGCCAGTAGGCGCTTAGGGGGCCTCAATGAGCAGTTCTTC	CASRRLGGLNEQFF
TRBV12-3/TRBV12-4	TRBJ2-5	-	few	TGTGCCAGCACGGCTCAGCGTACTAGACGAGAGACCCAGTACTTC	CASTAQRTRRETQYF
TRBV27	TRBJ2-3	TRBD2	many	TGTGCCAGCAGTTTATTCGCTAGCGGGAGAGGGGCCGCAGATACGCAGTATTTT	CASSLFASGRGAADTQYF
TRBV13	TRBJ2-1	-	many	TGTGCCAGCGCCGACGGCGACAATGAGCAGTTCTTC	CASADGDNEQFF
TRBV5-1	TRBJ1-5	-	-	TGCGCCAGCAGCCTTGACCCTAGCAATCAGCCCCAGCATTTT	CASSLDPSNQPQHF
TRBV7-8	TRBJ2-1	-	many	TGTGCCAGCAGCCCCGGACTGGCCAACAATGAGCAGTTCTTC	CASSPGLANNEQFF
TRBV19	TRBJ2-3	TRBD2	-	TGTGCCAGTACCCCTAGCGGAACCACAGATACGCAGTATTTT	CASTPSGTTDTQYF
TRBV12-3/TRBV12-4	TRBJ2-1	-	many	TGTGCCGGGGGATATGGAGGGCCCTACAATGAGCAGTTCTTC	CAGGYGGPYNEQFF
TRBV7-6	TRBJ2-7	-	many	TGTGCCAGCAGCCCGTGGCTAGACGCCCCTCTCTACGAGCAGTACTTC	CASSPWLDAPLYEQYF
TRBV12-5	TRBJ2-6	-	-	TGTGCTAGTGGTTTGGTAGTCTCCAATGCTGGGGCCAACGTCCTGACTTTC	CASGLVVSNAGANVLTF
TRBV6-2/TRBV6-3	TRBJ2-2	TRBD1	many	TGTGCCAGCACCGTGACAGGGAGAGGCACCGGGGAGCTGTTTTTT	CASTVTGRGTGELFF
TRBV7-2	TRBJ1-2	-	many	TGTGCCAGCAGCTTAGACCGTCGCTATGGCTACACCTTC	CASSLDRRYGYTF
TRBV14	TRBJ2-5	TRBD1	-	TGTGCCAGCAGCCTAGGGACAGGTCAAGAGACCCAGTACTTC	CASSLGTGQETQYF